Below are 9 T cell receptor beta chains sequenced from a single sample in a study of T-cell memory formation after mild COVID-19. TCRdb fed the 5' RACE reads into MiXCR, producing one record per CDR3 protein. The sample has 120,000 or so distinct CDR3 sequences, about a sixth seen once. The sequenced material came from PBMCs or a T cell subset sorted from them (not recorded which). The receptors derive from an adult woman who had mild COVID-19 (a few samples of this study predate the infection). Cell type and time point are not known.

This clonotype was observed a few times. The V and J genes are TRBV24-1 and TRBJ2-1; D is perhaps TRBD1 (5 bases). Germline V gene lookup returns CDR1 KGHDR and CDR2 SFDVKD. Trimming removed 3 bases at V and 6 bases at J, with 11 bases between. The CDR3 has 14 residues. The DNA of the CDR3 is TGTGCCACCAGTGATCAACCCCAGGGCAATGAGCAGTTCTTC. Translating it yields CATSDQPQGNEQFF.

This clonotype was seen more than once but under ten times. V gene TRBV10-3 combines with J gene TRBJ1-2, with TRBD1 identical over 7 bases. This CDR3 comprises 14 residues. Losses at the gene ends were 4 bases for V and 2 bases for J; bases not matched to a gene: 4. Looked up from germline, CDR1 is ENHRY and CDR2 is SYGVKD. The CDR3 is CAISVEGANYGYTF. The CDR3 DNA sequence: TGTGCCATCAGTGTGGAGGGGGCGAACTATGGCTACACCTTC.

In its sample, this clonotype was seen a few times. The chain joins TRBV19 to TRBJ2-7, with 7 bases aligning to TRBD1. The V gene end was trimmed by 8 bases and the J gene end by 2 bases; junction bases not matched to a gene: 9. The CDR3 covers 14 residues. Germline V gene lookup returns CDR1 LNHDA and CDR2 SQIVND (reference sequence). The chain's CDR3 is CASPPGTETYEQYF. CDR3 sequence (DNA): TGTGCCAGTCCTCCCGGGACAGAGACCTACGAGCAGTACTTC. The complete variable domain, with remaining parts taken from reference TRBV19 and TRBJ2-7, reads DGGITQSPKYLFRKEGQNVTLSCEQNLNHDAMYWYRQDPGQGLRLIYYSQIVNDFQKGDIAEGYSVSREKKESFPLTVTSAQKNPTAFYLCASPPGTETYEQYFGPGTRLTVT.

This clonotype was found a few times. The V gene is TRBV12-3 or TRBV12-4, the J gene TRBJ2-7, with D possibly matching TRBD1 (6 bases). CDR3 size: 15 residues. The germline V and J ends were trimmed by 3 bases and 0 bases, with 12 bases remaining between them. CDR3 nucleotide sequence: TGTGCCAGCAGTTTCGGGGACACGAGCTCCTACGAGCAGTACTTC. It codes for CASSFGDTSSYEQYF.

There are a few counts of this clonotype. The chain uses TRBV4-2 and TRBJ2-3, with unresolved D. The CDR3 spans 14 residues. Germline CDR1 LGHNA, CDR2 YNFKEQ. The V end was cut by 1 base, the J end by 2 bases, with 7 bases between. CDR3 region: CASSQGHFTDTQYF. The DNA of the CDR3 is TGTGCCAGCAGCCAAGGTCACTTCACAGATACGCAGTATTTT.

This clonotype was seen a few times. The gene calls are TRBV5-1 and TRBJ2-1; D tentatively reads TRBD1 or TRBD2 (5 bases each). Germline V gene sequence: CDR1 SGHRS, CDR2 YFSETQ. This CDR3 spans 15 amino acids. Trimming pared 3 bases from V and 3 bases from J, leaving 13 bases between. The CDR3 region is CASSSFGDVYNEQFF. In DNA form, the CDR3 reads TGCGCCAGCAGCTCTTTTGGGGACGTCTACAATGAGCAGTTCTTC.

This clonotype came up a few times. The chain couples TRBV27 to TRBJ2-7; D is perhaps TRBD1 (6 bases). Germline V gives CDR1 MNHEY, CDR2 SMNVEV (reference sequence). The CDR3 covers 15 residues. V was clipped by 3 bases and J by 3 bases, with 15 bases between them. The CDR3: CASSFTGLGYYEQYF. The DNA for the CDR3 is TGTGCCAGCAGTTTCACAGGGTTAGGATACTACGAGCAGTACTTC.

CDR3 amino acids: CASSMTQNSPLHF. The CDR3 region has the DNA TGTGCCAGTAGTATGACACAGAATTCACCCCTCCACTTT. The chain recombines TRBV19 with TRBJ1-6; the D is unclear. V lost 3 bases, J lost 7 bases, and 7 bases lay in between. The CDR3 loop spans 13 amino acids. Germline assignment: CDR1 LNHDA and CDR2 SQIVND (reference sequence).

Only a few counts were recorded for this clonotype. The CDR3 nucleotides read TGTGCCAGCAGTGAAGAGGCAGGAAATACGCAGTATTTT. Its translation is CASSEEAGNTQYF. The chain links TRBV6-1 to TRBJ2-3; D is unclear. CDR1 is MNHNS, CDR2 SASEGT, per germline. This CDR3 contains 13 residues. The V end lost 1 base, the J end lost 7 bases, and 9 bases lay between the germline ends.